This T cell receptor (beta chain) derives from a study of blood T cell repertoires in COVID-19. This CDR3 spans 16 amino acids. Deletions cut 6 bases from V and 4 bases from J, with 19 bases between. In germline, CDR1 is LNHDA, CDR2 SQIVND (reference sequence). Sequenced by immunoSEQ multiplex PCR; TCRdb stores in-frame clones only, minus some. The table has around 180,000 clones, about 91% seen once. What was sequenced was PBMCs or T cells enriched from blood (not recorded which). The TCR originated in a woman aged 40 to 49 with acute COVID-19. The rearrangement uses TRBV19 and TRBJ1-5; D perhaps matches TRBD1 (5 bases). CDR3 DNA: TGTGCCAGTAGCCTCCTGACGACAGATTCAAATCAGCCCCAGCATTTT. Translating it yields CASSLLTTDSNQPQHF. Using reference TRBV19 and TRBJ1-5 for the parts outside the CDR3, the full variable domain is DGGITQSPKYLFRKEGQNVTLSCEQNLNHDAMYWYRQDPGQGLRLIYYSQIVNDFQKGDIAEGYSVSREKKESFPLTVTSAQKNPTAFYLCASSLLTTDSNQPQHFGDGTRLSIL.